These T cell receptor beta chains were read from a single sample in a study of identical twins. TCRdb itself ran the 5' RACE reads through MiXCR, one entry per CDR3 protein. The top ten hold 8.8% of the sample, which has more than 200,000 distinct CDR3 sequences, over 12% seen once. The sequenced material came from memory (CD45RO+) T cells sorted from blood. These receptors originate from a woman aged 18-29 years in good health. Both conserved end residues are part of each CDR3. A D gene is named only where the DNA matches it firmly. Clone size is stated in some rows and not others, as once, few, many or a class when expanded.

J gene: TRBJ1-1; V gene: TRBV2; D gene: TRBD1; clone size: .; CDR3 length: 13; CDR3 DNA: TGTGCCAGCAGATACAGGGGCAACACTGAAGCTTTCTTT; CDR3 protein: CASRYRGNTEAFF
J gene: TRBJ2-7; V gene: TRBV29-1; D gene: TRBD2; clone size: few; CDR3 length: 14; CDR3 DNA: TGCAGCGTTGTAAGCGGGGGGACCTCCTACGAGCAGTACTTC; CDR3 protein: CSVVSGGTSYEQYF
J gene: TRBJ1-1; V gene: TRBV29-1; D gene: TRBD1; clone size: few; CDR3 length: 13; CDR3 DNA: TGCAGCGCCGCAGGACAGGGGGACACTGAAGCTTTCTTT; CDR3 protein: CSAAGQGDTEAFF
J gene: TRBJ2-7; V gene: TRBV5-1; D gene: .; clone size: .; CDR3 length: 16; CDR3 DNA: TGCGCCAGCAGCCAGACCGGGACAAGGCCCTCCTACGAGCAGTACTTC; CDR3 protein: CASSQTGTRPSYEQYF
J gene: TRBJ1-2; V gene: TRBV20-1; D gene: .; clone size: many; CDR3 length: 13; CDR3 DNA: TGCAGTGCTAGTTCTGGGGGCAACTATGGCTACACCTTC; CDR3 protein: CSASSGGNYGYTF
J gene: TRBJ1-1; V gene: TRBV5-1; D gene: .; clone size: many; CDR3 length: 11; CDR3 DNA: TGCGCCAGCAGCTTGGAAACTGAAGCTTTCTTT; CDR3 protein: CASSLETEAFF
J gene: TRBJ1-4; V gene: TRBV2; D gene: .; clone size: .; CDR3 length: 13; CDR3 DNA: TGTGCCAGCAGTGTTATGGGTGGTGAAAAACTGTTTTTT; CDR3 protein: CASSVMGGEKLFF
J gene: TRBJ2-5; V gene: TRBV20-1; D gene: .; clone size: many; CDR3 length: 15; CDR3 DNA: TGCAGTGCTATCCCTTGGCCGGGGATCCAAGAGACCCAGTACTTC; CDR3 protein: CSAIPWPGIQETQYF
J gene: TRBJ2-7; V gene: TRBV5-6; D gene: .; clone size: many; CDR3 length: 13; CDR3 DNA: TGTGCCAGCAGCTTGATATATACCCCCGAGCAGTACTTC; CDR3 protein: CASSLIYTPEQYF
J gene: TRBJ2-7; V gene: TRBV7-9; D gene: TRBD2; clone size: few; CDR3 length: 16; CDR3 DNA: TGTGCCAGCAGCCCCCGGCTTGGGGAGGGTTCCTACGAGCAGTACTTC; CDR3 protein: CASSPRLGEGSYEQYF
J gene: TRBJ2-5; V gene: TRBV5-1; D gene: .; clone size: few; CDR3 length: 14; CDR3 DNA: TGCGCCAGCAGCTTGATAGCTGGGGAAGAGACCCAGTACTTC; CDR3 protein: CASSLIAGEETQYF
J gene: TRBJ2-7; V gene: TRBV29-1; D gene: .; clone size: few; CDR3 length: 12; CDR3 DNA: TGCAGCGTAAGAGTACAGGGCTACGAGCAGTACTTC; CDR3 protein: CSVRVQGYEQYF
J gene: TRBJ2-7; V gene: TRBV3-1; D gene: .; clone size: .; CDR3 length: 15; CDR3 DNA: TGTGCCAGCAGCCAGCTTAGTAGAACAGGGACCGAGCAGTACTTC; CDR3 protein: CASSQLSRTGTEQYF
J gene: TRBJ2-1; V gene: TRBV29-1; D gene: TRBD1; clone size: few; CDR3 length: 11; CDR3 DNA: TGCAGCGTTGTAGGGGGCCATGAGCAGTTCTTC; CDR3 protein: CSVVGGHEQFF
J gene: TRBJ2-7; V gene: TRBV4-2; D gene: .; clone size: many; CDR3 length: 13; CDR3 DNA: TGTGCCAGCAGCCAAGTTGGGGGGAACGAGCAGTACTTC; CDR3 protein: CASSQVGGNEQYF
J gene: TRBJ2-1; V gene: TRBV12-3/TRBV12-4; D gene: .; clone size: many; CDR3 length: 11; CDR3 DNA: TGTGCCAGCAGTTTTTTAGGTGAGCAGTTCTTC; CDR3 protein: CASSFLGEQFF
J gene: TRBJ1-2; V gene: TRBV16; D gene: .; clone size: few; CDR3 length: 13; CDR3 DNA: TGTGCCAGCAGCCAAGGTCAGGGGCGAGGCTACACCTTC; CDR3 protein: CASSQGQGRGYTF
J gene: TRBJ2-7; V gene: TRBV15; D gene: TRBD2; clone size: .; CDR3 length: 15; CDR3 DNA: TGTGCCACCAGCGCACTAGCGGGCAAGCCCTACGAGCAGTACTTC; CDR3 protein: CATSALAGKPYEQYF
J gene: TRBJ2-3; V gene: TRBV5-1; D gene: .; clone size: few; CDR3 length: 14; CDR3 DNA: TGCGCCAGCAGCTTGCTCCCGGGGGCAGATACGCAGTATTTT; CDR3 protein: CASSLLPGADTQYF
J gene: TRBJ2-1; V gene: TRBV18; D gene: .; clone size: few; CDR3 length: 14; CDR3 DNA: TGTGCCAGCTCACCAGGGGCTCCCCTGAGTGAGCAGTTCTTC; CDR3 protein: CASSPGAPLSEQFF
J gene: TRBJ2-2; V gene: TRBV6-1; D gene: .; clone size: few; CDR3 length: 15; CDR3 DNA: TGTGCCAGCAGTGTTTTGAGGGTTGGGACCGGGGAGCTGTTTTTT; CDR3 protein: CASSVLRVGTGELFF
J gene: TRBJ2-2; V gene: TRBV29-1; D gene: TRBD1; clone size: many; CDR3 length: 13; CDR3 DNA: TGCAGCGTTGTGGTGACAGGGGACGGGGAGCTGTTTTTT; CDR3 protein: CSVVVTGDGELFF
J gene: TRBJ2-1; V gene: TRBV20-1; D gene: TRBD2; clone size: few; CDR3 length: 15; CDR3 DNA: TGCAGTGCTAGCGGTGCCCGGGGGGGATACAATGAGCAGTTCTTC; CDR3 protein: CSASGARGGYNEQFF
J gene: TRBJ2-1; V gene: TRBV13; D gene: TRBD2; clone size: few; CDR3 length: 16; CDR3 DNA: TGTGCCAGCAGCTTAACCGGGACTAGTTTCCACAATGAGCAGTTCTTC; CDR3 protein: CASSLTGTSFHNEQFF
J gene: TRBJ2-2; V gene: TRBV29-1; D gene: TRBD2; clone size: few; CDR3 length: 14; CDR3 DNA: TGCAGCGTTGAAAGACTAGCCAGCACCGGGGAGCTGTTTTTT; CDR3 protein: CSVERLASTGELFF
J gene: TRBJ2-7; V gene: TRBV7-9; D gene: TRBD1; clone size: .; CDR3 length: 15; CDR3 DNA: TGTGCCAGCAGCTTTTTGACAGGGGCGACTTACGAGCAGTACTTC; CDR3 protein: CASSFLTGATYEQYF
J gene: TRBJ2-1; V gene: TRBV9; D gene: TRBD2; clone size: few; CDR3 length: 17; CDR3 DNA: TGTGCCAGCAGCCCGAACCCGGGACTAGCGGGGATGAATGAGCAGTTCTTC; CDR3 protein: CASSPNPGLAGMNEQFF
J gene: TRBJ2-7; V gene: TRBV29-1; D gene: TRBD2; clone size: .; CDR3 length: 13; CDR3 DNA: TGCAGCGTGAGATGGGGGGGACCGGGAGAGCAGTACTTC; CDR3 protein: CSVRWGGPGEQYF
J gene: TRBJ1-6; V gene: TRBV20-1; D gene: TRBD1; clone size: few; CDR3 length: 16; CDR3 DNA: TGCAGTGCTGGTAGAATTACAGGGGTTAGGAATTCACCCCTCCACTTT; CDR3 protein: CSAGRITGVRNSPLHF
J gene: TRBJ2-1; V gene: TRBV29-1; D gene: .; clone size: many; CDR3 length: 12; CDR3 DNA: TGCAGCGTTGCGTCTGTAGGAGGTGAGCAGTTCTTC; CDR3 protein: CSVASVGGEQFF
J gene: TRBJ1-1; V gene: TRBV29-1; D gene: .; clone size: .; CDR3 length: 13; CDR3 DNA: TGCAGCGCCTCCCGAGGGGGAAACACTGAAGCTTTCTTT; CDR3 protein: CSASRGGNTEAFF
J gene: TRBJ1-2; V gene: TRBV20-1; D gene: TRBD1; clone size: few; CDR3 length: 14; CDR3 DNA: TGCAGTGCTTTTCTAACGGGACAGGGGTATGGCTACACCTTC; CDR3 protein: CSAFLTGQGYGYTF
J gene: TRBJ2-1; V gene: TRBV12-3/TRBV12-4; D gene: .; clone size: .; CDR3 length: 14; CDR3 DNA: TGTGCCAGCAGTTTTGTTGCCTCCTACAATGAGCAGTTCTTC; CDR3 protein: CASSFVASYNEQFF
J gene: TRBJ2-2; V gene: TRBV20-1; D gene: .; clone size: many; CDR3 length: 11; CDR3 DNA: TGCAGTGCCAGGAACACCGGGGAGCTGTTTTTT; CDR3 protein: CSARNTGELFF
J gene: TRBJ1-5; V gene: TRBV6-6; D gene: .; clone size: .; CDR3 length: 12; CDR3 DNA: TGTGCCAGCAGTCCTAGCAATCAGCCCCAGCATTTT; CDR3 protein: CASSPSNQPQHF
J gene: TRBJ2-2; V gene: TRBV11-2; D gene: TRBD1; clone size: .; CDR3 length: 13; CDR3 DNA: TGTGCCACTACCCAGGGGGTCACCGGGGAGCTGTTTTTT; CDR3 protein: CATTQGVTGELFF
J gene: TRBJ1-2; V gene: TRBV5-1; D gene: .; clone size: .; CDR3 length: 16; CDR3 DNA: TGCGCCAGCAGCAGTCCTGCCGGACTGGGGGCCTATGGCTACACCTTC; CDR3 protein: CASSSPAGLGAYGYTF
J gene: TRBJ2-3; V gene: TRBV6-2/TRBV6-3; D gene: TRBD2; clone size: few; CDR3 length: 16; CDR3 DNA: TGTGCCAGCAGGTCAACTAGCGGGGGGTCCCCCTATACGCAGTATTTT; CDR3 protein: CASRSTSGGSPYTQYF
J gene: TRBJ2-3; V gene: TRBV2; D gene: .; clone size: .; CDR3 length: 12; CDR3 DNA: TGTGCCAGCAGACCAATTCCAGATACGCAGTATTTT; CDR3 protein: CASRPIPDTQYF
J gene: TRBJ2-1; V gene: TRBV6-5; D gene: TRBD2; clone size: .; CDR3 length: 16; CDR3 DNA: TGTGCCAGCAGTTACGCTAGCGGGGGGGGTAGGAATGAGCAGTTCTTC; CDR3 protein: CASSYASGGGRNEQFF
J gene: TRBJ2-1; V gene: TRBV7-9; D gene: .; clone size: .; CDR3 length: 15; CDR3 DNA: TGTGCCAGCAGCTTTGCGGGTCCTGCAGGCAATGAGCAGTTCTTC; CDR3 protein: CASSFAGPAGNEQFF
J gene: TRBJ2-3; V gene: TRBV6-7; D gene: .; clone size: few; CDR3 length: 16; CDR3 DNA: TGTGCCAGCAGGATCGGTGCCCAAACAAGCACAGATACGCAGTATTTT; CDR3 protein: CASRIGAQTSTDTQYF
J gene: TRBJ2-3; V gene: TRBV4-2; D gene: .; clone size: .; CDR3 length: 16; CDR3 DNA: TGTGCCAGCAGCCAAGGAGGGGGCGGGAGATCCGATACGCAGTATTTT; CDR3 protein: CASSQGGGGRSDTQYF
J gene: TRBJ1-6; V gene: TRBV25-1; D gene: .; clone size: few; CDR3 length: 13; CDR3 DNA: TGTGCCAGCAGTGACAAGGAGAATTCACCCCTCCACTTT; CDR3 protein: CASSDKENSPLHF
J gene: TRBJ2-2; V gene: TRBV20-1; D gene: TRBD1; clone size: few; CDR3 length: 15; CDR3 DNA: TGCAGTGCCCGCCGGGGACAGTCGAACACCGGGGAGCTGTTTTTT; CDR3 protein: CSARRGQSNTGELFF